These 15 T cell receptor beta chains were sequenced from one sample in a study of blood T cells in healthy people across ages. Then a second PCR, running about 6 to 12 cycles, was carried out with a sample-barcoded 5' primer and a J-beta primer mix. TCRdb re-derived calls from the 5' RACE reads in MiXCR, one entry per CDR3 protein. The sample shows 910,000 or so distinct CDR3 sequences, roughly 50% of them seen only once. Sequencing was carried out using blood. The receptors originated from a woman in her fifties or sixties in good health.

A note on this clonotype: Because it lacks the conserved phenylalanine or tryptophan at the end, this CDR3 is likely a read error. V usage is TRBV28 and J usage is TRBJ2-1, with 12 nucleotides matching TRBD1. J gave up 5 bases and V 5 bases, and 22 bases lay outside the gene matches. The CDR3 consists of 21 residues. Germline V lookup: CDR1 MDHEN, CDR2 SYDVKM. The CDR3 reads CASSTLHNTGTGGEGDNEQFS. The CDR3 DNA reads TGTGCCAGCAGTACATTACACAATACCGGGACAGGGGGCGAGGGTGACAATGAGCAGTTCTCC.

This clonotype was seen a handful of times. CDR3 in DNA: TGCAGCGGCCGATCAGCGGGACAGGGGTCCTACGAGCAGTACTTC. It encodes CSGRSAGQGSYEQYF. The chain links TRBV29-1 to TRBJ2-7, with TRBD1 identical over 10 bases. Trimming cost V 7 bases and J 1 base; bases outside gene matches: 10. Germline V gene sequence: CDR1 SQVTM, CDR2 ANQGSEA. The CDR3 contains 15 residues.

This clonotype showed up just once. This chain links TRBV2 with TRBJ2-7; D is tentatively TRBD1 or TRBD2 (5 bases each). CDR1 is SNHLY, CDR2 FYNNEI, per germline. V lost 10 bases and J 7 bases, leaving 14 bases between the germline ends. This CDR3 has 11 residues. The CDR3 bases are TGTGCCACACAGGAGGTTGGAGAGCAGTACTTC. The encoded protein is CATQEVGEQYF.

DNA of the CDR3: TGTGCCAGCAGCTTAGGCGGGAGACGGGCAGATACGCAGTATTTT. Translation: CASSLGGRRADTQYF. V is TRBV7-7 and J is TRBJ2-3; 7 bases match TRBD2. V dropped 1 base and J dropped 4; count of bases not matched to a gene: 5. The CDR3 runs to 15 residues. Germline V gene data show CDR1 as SSHAT and CDR2 as FNYEAQ (reference sequence).

The V gene is TRBV18, the J gene TRBJ2-7; a weak D match, TRBD1 (5 bases). V dropped 6 bases and J dropped 5 bases, with 20 bases sitting between them. The CDR3 covers 15 residues. CDR1 is KGHSH, CDR2 LQKENI, per germline. The DNA for the CDR3 is TGTGCCAGCTCTTCCCGCGCGCAGGGCAGCGACGAGCAGTACTTC. It specifies CASSSRAQGSDEQYF. The whole variable domain, remainder taken from reference TRBV18 and TRBJ2-7, is NAGVMQNPRHLVRRRGQEARLRCSPMKGHSHVYWYRQLPEEGLKFMVYLQKENIIDESGMPKERFSAEFPKEGPSILRIQQVVRGDSAAYFCASSSRAQGSDEQYFGPGTRLTVT.

The chain has TRBV29-1 and TRBJ1-6; no definite D call. Trimming left V 6 bases short and J 7 bases short, with 16 bases between. The CDR3 has 14 amino acids. Looked up from germline, CDR1 is SQVTM and CDR2 is ANQGSEA. The CDR3 sequence is CSVSDGIGNSPLHF. CDR3 bases: TGCAGCGTGAGCGACGGAATTGGCAATTCACCCCTCCACTTT.

This clonotype was picked up a small number of times. The DNA for the CDR3 is TGTGCCAGCAGCGGACAGGCCATCTCCTACGAGCAGTACTTC. Protein product: CASSGQAISYEQYF. V and J are TRBV28 and TRBJ2-7, with TRBD1 matching over 7 bases. The CDR3 contains 14 residues. Losses at the gene ends were 6 bases for V and 0 bases for J; bases not matched to a gene: 5. Germline CDR1 MDHEN, CDR2 SYDVKM.

This clonotype was seen only a few times. V is TRBV7-8 and J is TRBJ2-7; possibly TRBD2 for D (6 bases). The length of the CDR3 is 14 residues. In germline, CDR1 is SGHVS, CDR2 FQNEAQ. V lost 3 bases, J lost 4 bases, and 13 bases lay in between. CDR3 region: CASSFGTESYEQYF. In DNA, the CDR3 is TGTGCCAGCAGCTTCGGGACTGAGTCGTACGAGCAGTACTTC.

This clonotype was recorded a few times. The chain recombines TRBV11-2 with TRBJ2-4; 10 nucleotides align to TRBD1. Trimming took 1 base from V and 7 from J; bases not matched to a gene: 4. The germline CDR1 and CDR2 sequences are SGHAT and FQNNGV. The CDR3 consists of 15 residues. This CDR3 reads CASSLGGTGVNIQYF. In nucleotides, the CDR3 is TGTGCCAGCAGCTTAGGTGGGACAGGGGTCAACATTCAGTACTTC.

The chain uses TRBV6-1 and TRBJ2-5; TRBD2 matches at 13 bases. The CDR3 runs to 17 residues. V was pared by 8 bases and J by 4 bases, with 13 bases of the junction left unmatched. Per germline, CDR1 MNHNS and CDR2 SASEGT. The chain's CDR3 is CASGRTSGSGTGETQYF. CDR3 in DNA: TGTGCCAGCGGAAGGACTAGCGGGAGTGGGACTGGAGAGACCCAGTACTTC.

This clonotype was counted only a few times. The rearrangement joins TRBV12-3 or TRBV12-4 to TRBJ2-5; D is possibly TRBD1 (7 bases). Trimming cost V 5 bases and J 5 bases, with 18 bases left between them. The CDR3 totals 15 residues. The CDR3 loop reads CASSPDREVWETQYF. CDR3 DNA sequence: TGTGCCAGCAGTCCTGACAGGGAGGTTTGGGAGACCCAGTACTTC.

Turning to this clonotype: Germline and junction disagree at one end, which may indicate a read error. J is TRBJ2-5 and V is TRBV12-3 or TRBV12-4; D is undetermined. The J call may be faulty, since TRBJ2-7 better matches the DNA end. The CDR3 runs 13 residues. The CDR3: CASSFEVYYEQYF. CDR3 in DNA: TGCGCCAGCAGTTTCGAGGTTTACTACGAGCAGTACTTC.

Details on this clonotype: One end of the junction does not line up with germline, which may come from a read error. The DNA for the CDR3 is TGTGCCATCAGCTTAGCGAGACAGTCCCAGTTCTTC. It specifies CAISLARQSQFF. This sequence joins TRBV7-2 and TRBJ2-1, with D tentatively TRBD1 or TRBD2 (5 bases each). The germline V gene encodes CDR1 SGHTA and CDR2 FQGNSA. The CDR3 has 12 amino acids.

This clonotype has at least ten counts. The chain uses TRBV6-5 and TRBJ2-1; D gene unclear. The germline V and J ends were trimmed by 3 bases and 0 bases, with 9 bases remaining between them. Germline values: CDR1 MNHEY, CDR2 SVGAGI. The CDR3 extends over 15 amino acids. The CDR3 DNA is TGTGCCAGCAGTTATCACCCGAGCTCCTACAATGAGCAGTTCTTC. Amino acid sequence: CASSYHPSSYNEQFF.

The chain couples TRBV11-2 to TRBJ1-4; 8 positions agree with TRBD1. V lost 3 bases to trimming and J lost 5 bases; unmatched junction nucleotides: 5. Germline V CDR1 and CDR2: SGHAT, FQNNGV. This CDR3 spans 15 amino acids. The CDR3: CASSFQQGENEKLFF. The CDR3 DNA is TGTGCCAGCAGCTTCCAACAGGGGGAGAATGAAAAACTGTTTTTT. The whole variable domain, filled in from reference TRBV11-2 and TRBJ1-4, reads EAGVAQSPRYKIIEKRQSVAFWCNPISGHATLYWYQQILGQGPKLLIQFQNNGVVDDSQLPKDRFSAERLKGVDSTLKIQPAKLEDSAVYLCASSFQQGENEKLFFGSGTQLSVL.